These 9 T cell receptor beta chains came from one sample sequenced in a study of response to subunit inactivated influenza vaccine. TCRdb re-derived calls from the RT-PCR reads in MiXCR, one entry per CDR3 protein. The data show about 540,000 distinct CDR3 sequences, around 15% seen once. Sequenced here: PBMCs from blood, sampled roughly 13 days after vaccination. These receptors came from a man aged 50 to 60 who received an inactivated influenza vaccine.

This chain links TRBV24-1 with TRBJ1-2, with 10 bases matching TRBD1. Germline loops: CDR1 KGHDR, CDR2 SFDVKD. The CDR3 contains 13 residues. The V gene end was trimmed by 3 bases and the J gene end by 14 bases; junction bases not matched to a gene: 8. CDR3 in DNA: TGTGCCACCAGTGATACAACCGGGACAGGGGTTACCTTC. As protein: CATSDTTGTGVTF.

This clonotype was counted ten times or more. The V call is TRBV10-3, the J call TRBJ2-1; D is perhaps TRBD1 (6 bases). The CDR3 consists of 15 residues. Germline V gives CDR1 ENHRY, CDR2 SYGVKD. The V gene lost 2 bases and the J gene lost 5 bases, with 13 bases spanning the gap. In DNA, the CDR3 is TGTGCCATCAGTGAGGTTTCAGGGGTGAACAATGAGCAGTTCTTC. Amino acid sequence: CAISEVSGVNNEQFF.

At least ten counts were recorded for this clonotype. J is TRBJ2-1 and V is TRBV29-1, with 8 nucleotides matching TRBD1. CDR1 is SQVTM and CDR2 is ANQGSEA in the germline V gene. CDR3 length: 13 amino acids. The V and J ends lost 6 bases and 7 bases, in that order; junction bases with no gene match: 8. The CDR3 region has the DNA TGCAGCGTCGCGGACAGGGCACAAAATGAGCAGTTCTTC. Translation: CSVADRAQNEQFF.

This clonotype was observed a few times. The chain couples TRBV20-1 to TRBJ1-2; 8 bases line up with TRBD1. The V gene end was trimmed by 2 bases and the J gene end by 6 bases; junction bases not matched to a gene: 8. There are 14 residues in the CDR3. CDR1 is DFQATT, CDR2 SNEGSKA, per germline (reference sequence). This CDR3 is CSARTDRARDGYTF. CDR3 nucleotide sequence: TGCAGTGCTAGAACGGACAGGGCCCGGGATGGCTACACCTTC.

This sequence joins TRBV11-2 and TRBJ2-3, with 9 positions matching TRBD2. This CDR3 is built from 19 residues. Unmatched junction bases numbered 16, after V lost 2 bases and J lost 4 bases. Germline V gives CDR1 SGHAT, CDR2 FQNNGV. Here the CDR3 DNA reads TGTGCCAGCAGCTTACTGCGGGAGGGCCGGGGATGGGGCCCAGATACGCAGTATTTT. Protein product: CASSLLREGRGWGPDTQYF. The whole variable domain, remainder taken from reference TRBV11-2 and TRBJ2-3, is EAGVAQSPRYKIIEKRQSVAFWCNPISGHATLYWYQQILGQGPKLLIQFQNNGVVDDSQLPKDRFSAERLKGVDSTLKIQPAKLEDSAVYLCASSLLREGRGWGPDTQYFGPGTRLTVL.

This clonotype was counted a few times. The chain couples TRBV20-1 to TRBJ2-4; TRBD2 matches at 7 bases. V trimming: 2 bases; J trimming: 0 bases; junction bases outside the gene matches: 13. The CDR3 is 18 amino acids. Germline-derived CDR1 and CDR2 are DFQATT and SNEGSKA (reference sequence). CDR3 in amino acids: CSARRGPAGDLAKNIQYF. DNA for the CDR3: TGCAGTGCTAGACGCGGTCCGGCGGGAGATTTAGCCAAAAACATTCAGTACTTC.

This clonotype was counted many times. J is TRBJ1-5 and V is TRBV6-6; D is undetermined. This CDR3 region has 12 residues. Per germline, CDR1 MNHNY and CDR2 SVGAGI (reference sequence). Trimming left V 2 bases short and J 5 bases short, with 4 bases between. The CDR3 loop reads CASSYRDQPQHF. The CDR3 nucleotides are TGTGCCAGCAGTTACAGGGATCAGCCCCAGCATTTT.

V usage is TRBV10-3 and J usage is TRBJ2-3; 10 nucleotides match TRBD2. This CDR3 region has 15 residues. The trim removed 4 bases at V and 0 bases at J, leaving 1 base unmatched. The germline V gene has CDR1 ENHRY and CDR2 SYGVKD. The CDR3 sequence is CAISATSGSTDTQYF. The CDR3 coding sequence is TGTGCCATCAGTGCGACTAGCGGGAGCACAGATACGCAGTATTTT.

The chain links TRBV7-9 to TRBJ2-5; TRBD1 matches 11 bases. Trimming removed 5 bases from V and 0 bases from J; junction bases left unmatched: 5. The CDR3 has 16 amino acids. The germline V gene has CDR1 SEHNR and CDR2 FQNEAQ (reference sequence). Written as DNA, the CDR3 is TGTGCCAGCAGCGGGACAGGGGGGGTGTACCAAGAGACCCAGTACTTC. Its protein product is CASSGTGGVYQETQYF.